This is a list of T cell receptor beta chains from one sample in a study of vaccination effects on CD4 cells after COVID-19. Clones were read by immunoSEQ multiplex PCR, and TCRdb kept only the in-frame ones, dropping some. The sample records about 20,000 clones, roughly 70% being singletons. These receptors have no identified antigens. This specimen was CD4+ T cells from PBMCs cultured with HCoV-229E spike peptides, taken before COVID-19 vaccination. These receptors were obtained from a human donor who received a COVID-19 vaccine. Each CDR3 is given with its conserved first and last residue. D genes are given only for firm matches. The listing skips clone size in some rows; elsewhere it reads once, few, many or a size class.

clone_size,v_call,j_call,d_call,cdr3_aa,cdr3_nt
-,TRBV24-1,TRBJ2-3,-,CATSRGGTDTQYF,TGTGCCACCTCCAGGGGCGGGACAGATACGCAGTATTTT
-,TRBV3-1/TRBV3-2,TRBJ1-5,-,CASSLGNSNQPQHF,TGTGCCAGCAGCTTAGGGAATAGCAATCAGCCCCAGCATTTT
-,TRBV7-9,TRBJ2-3,TRBD2,CASSFLAGGTDTQYF,TGTGCCAGCAGCTTTCTAGCGGGCGGCACAGATACGCAGTATTTT
-,TRBV6-5,TRBJ2-7,TRBD1,CASSLGTGSYEQYF,TGTGCCAGCAGTCTCGGGACAGGGTCCTACGAGCAGTACTTC
-,TRBV20-1,TRBJ2-1,-,CSASSVAYNEQFF,TGCAGTGCTAGTAGCGTCGCCTACAATGAGCAGTTCTTC
-,TRBV10-1,TRBJ2-7,TRBD2,CASSNSGRAVGEQYF,TGCGCCAGCAGTAATAGCGGGAGGGCAGTGGGGGAGCAGTACTTC
-,TRBV6-5,TRBJ1-1,TRBD1,CASSDGQAQAFF,TGTGCCAGCAGCGACGGACAGGCTCAAGCTTTCTTT
-,TRBV5-5,TRBJ2-1,-,CASSSPGRYNEQFF,TGTGCCAGCAGCTCCCCGGGACGGTACAATGAGCAGTTCTTC
-,TRBV10-1,TRBJ2-7,-,CASSESIHEQYF,TGCGCCAGCAGTGAGTCGATCCACGAGCAGTACTTC
-,TRBV4-2,TRBJ2-1,TRBD2,CASSLQTSGAYNEQFF,TGTGCCAGCAGCCTACAGACTAGCGGAGCTTACAATGAGCAGTTCTTC
-,TRBV15,TRBJ2-5,-,CATSRDPGQQETQYF,TGTGCCACCAGCAGGGACCCAGGGCAGCAAGAGACCCAGTACTTC
-,TRBV5-8,TRBJ2-5,-,CASSLRMSQETQYF,TGTGCCAGCAGCTTGAGGATGTCCCAAGAGACCCAGTACTTC
-,TRBV19,TRBJ2-7,-,CASSWRMGIYEQYF,TGTGCCAGTAGTTGGCGGATGGGGATTTACGAGCAGTACTTC
once,TRBV6-5,TRBJ2-7,-,CASSYAGGITYEQYF,TGTGCCAGCAGTTACGCAGGTGGGATAACCTACGAGCAGTACTTC
-,TRBV2,TRBJ1-3,TRBD1,CASTNRGTGGNTIYF,TGTGCCAGCACTAACCGCGGGACAGGCGGAAACACCATATATTTT
few,TRBV30,TRBJ1-3,-,CAWSVGENTIYF,TGTGCCTGGAGTGTCGGGGAGAACACCATATATTTT